This T cell receptor beta chain is from a study of T-cell reconstitution after alpha-beta-depleted transplantation in children. The CDR3 runs 16 residues. The trim removed 3 bases at V and 5 bases at J, leaving 11 bases unmatched. Germline V gene sequence: CDR1 DFQATT, CDR2 SNEGSKA (reference sequence). It was with unique molecular identifiers that the TCRbeta library was prepared. TCRdb reanalysed the PCR reads using MiXCR and keeps one entry per CDR3 protein. The data hold fewer than 550,000 distinct CDR3 sequences, with about a tenth observed a single time. The receptor was derived from a human donor who donated a stem cell graft to a child with acute myeloid leukemia. The rearrangement links TRBV20-1 to TRBJ1-1, with 11 bases fitting TRBD1. Sequencing was performed on PBMCs from the stem cell graft donor, taken from the stem cell graft. The CDR3 sequence: CSARGWTGGFGTEAFF. The CDR3 DNA is TGCAGTGCTAGGGGCTGGACAGGGGGCTTTGGAACTGAAGCTTTCTTT.